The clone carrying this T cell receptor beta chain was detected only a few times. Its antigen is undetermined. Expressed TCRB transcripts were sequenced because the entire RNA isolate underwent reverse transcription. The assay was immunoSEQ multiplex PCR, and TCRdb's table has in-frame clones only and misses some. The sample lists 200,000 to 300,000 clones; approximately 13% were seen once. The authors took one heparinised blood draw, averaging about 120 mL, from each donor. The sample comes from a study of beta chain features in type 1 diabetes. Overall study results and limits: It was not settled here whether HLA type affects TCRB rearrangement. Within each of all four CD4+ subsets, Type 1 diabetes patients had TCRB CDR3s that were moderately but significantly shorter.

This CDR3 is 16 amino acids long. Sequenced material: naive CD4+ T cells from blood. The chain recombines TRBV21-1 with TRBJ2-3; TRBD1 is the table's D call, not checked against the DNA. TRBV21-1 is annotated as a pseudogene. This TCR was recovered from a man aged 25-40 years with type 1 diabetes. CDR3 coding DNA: TGTGCCAGCAGCAAAGGTGGGACATCTAGCACAGATACGCAGTATTTT. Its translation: CASSKGGTSSTDTQYF.